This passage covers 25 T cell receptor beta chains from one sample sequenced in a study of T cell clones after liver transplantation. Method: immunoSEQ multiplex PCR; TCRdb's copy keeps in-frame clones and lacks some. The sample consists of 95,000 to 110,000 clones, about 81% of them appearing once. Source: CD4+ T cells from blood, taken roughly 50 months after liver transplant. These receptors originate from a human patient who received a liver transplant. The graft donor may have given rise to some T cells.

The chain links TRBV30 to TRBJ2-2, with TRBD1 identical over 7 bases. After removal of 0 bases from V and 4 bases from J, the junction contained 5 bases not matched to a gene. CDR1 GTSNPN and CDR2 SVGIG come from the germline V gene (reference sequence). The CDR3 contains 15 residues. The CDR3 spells CAWSVQGYRTGELFF. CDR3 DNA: TGTGCCTGGAGTGTACAGGGGTACCGCACCGGGGAGCTGTTTTTT.

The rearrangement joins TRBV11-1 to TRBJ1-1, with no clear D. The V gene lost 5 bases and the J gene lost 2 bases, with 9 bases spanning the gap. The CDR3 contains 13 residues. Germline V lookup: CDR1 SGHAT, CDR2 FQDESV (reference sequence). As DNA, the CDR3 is TGTGCCAGCAGCCTCAGAGGTAACACTGAAGCTTTCTTT. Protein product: CASSLRGNTEAFF.

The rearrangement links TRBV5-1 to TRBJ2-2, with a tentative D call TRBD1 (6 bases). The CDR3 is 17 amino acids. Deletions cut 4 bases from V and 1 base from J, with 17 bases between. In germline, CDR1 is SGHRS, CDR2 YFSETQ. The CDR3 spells CASSPFSATGNTGELFF. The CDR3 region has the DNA TGCGCCAGCAGCCCCTTCTCGGCGACAGGGAACACCGGGGAGCTGTTTTTT.

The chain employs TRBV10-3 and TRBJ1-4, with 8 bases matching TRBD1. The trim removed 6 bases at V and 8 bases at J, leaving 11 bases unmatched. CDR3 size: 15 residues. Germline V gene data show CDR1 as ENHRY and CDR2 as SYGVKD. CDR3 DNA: TGTGCCATCAGCGAAAGACAGGGGCAAGGCGAAAAACTGTTTTTT. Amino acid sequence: CAISERQGQGEKLFF.

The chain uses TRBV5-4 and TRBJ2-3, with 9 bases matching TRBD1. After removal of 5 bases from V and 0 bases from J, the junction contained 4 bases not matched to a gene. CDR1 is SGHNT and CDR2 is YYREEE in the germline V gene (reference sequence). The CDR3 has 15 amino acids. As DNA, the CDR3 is TGTGCCAGCAGGCCTGGGACAGGGAGCACAGATACGCAGTATTTT. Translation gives CASRPGTGSTDTQYF.

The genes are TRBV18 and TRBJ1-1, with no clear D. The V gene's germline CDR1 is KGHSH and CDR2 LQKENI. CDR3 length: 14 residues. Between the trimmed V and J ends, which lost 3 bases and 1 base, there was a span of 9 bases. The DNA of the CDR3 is TGTGCCAGCTCACCGCTGGGCCCGAACACTGAAGCTTTCTTT. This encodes CASSPLGPNTEAFF.

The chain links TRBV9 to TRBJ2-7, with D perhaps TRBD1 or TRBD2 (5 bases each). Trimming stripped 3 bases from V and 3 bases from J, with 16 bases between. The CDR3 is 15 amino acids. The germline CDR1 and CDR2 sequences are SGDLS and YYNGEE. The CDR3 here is CASSANWDGIYEQYF. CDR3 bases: TGTGCCAGCAGCGCGAACTGGGACGGAATCTACGAGCAGTACTTC. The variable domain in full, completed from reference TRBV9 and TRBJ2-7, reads DSGVTQTPKHLITATGQRVTLRCSPRSGDLSVYWYQQSLDQGLQFLIQYYNGEERAKGNILERFSAQQFPDLHSELNLSSLELGDSALYFCASSANWDGIYEQYFGPGTRLTVT.

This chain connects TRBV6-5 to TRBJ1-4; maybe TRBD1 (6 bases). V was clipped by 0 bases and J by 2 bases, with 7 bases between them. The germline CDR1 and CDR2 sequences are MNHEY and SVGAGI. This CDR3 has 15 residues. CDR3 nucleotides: TGTGCCAGCAGTTACTCGGGGGGCACTAATGAAAAACTGTTTTTT. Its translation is CASSYSGGTNEKLFF.

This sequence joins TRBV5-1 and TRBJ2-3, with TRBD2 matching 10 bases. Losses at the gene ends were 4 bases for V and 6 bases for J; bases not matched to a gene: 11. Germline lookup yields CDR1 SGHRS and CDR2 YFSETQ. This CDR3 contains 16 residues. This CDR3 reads CASSPGLAAVQDTQYF. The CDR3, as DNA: TGCGCCAGCAGCCCAGGACTAGCGGCCGTCCAGGATACGCAGTATTTT.

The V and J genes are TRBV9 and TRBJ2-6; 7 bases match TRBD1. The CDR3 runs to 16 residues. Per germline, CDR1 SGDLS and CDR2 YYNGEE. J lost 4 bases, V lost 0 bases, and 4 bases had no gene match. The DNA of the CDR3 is TGTGCCAGCAGCGTAGCGACAGGGTTAGGGGCCAACGTCCTGACTTTC. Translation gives CASSVATGLGANVLTF.

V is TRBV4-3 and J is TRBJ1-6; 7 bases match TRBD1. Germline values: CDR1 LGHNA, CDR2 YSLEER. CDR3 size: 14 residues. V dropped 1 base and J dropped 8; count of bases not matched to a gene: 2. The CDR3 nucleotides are TGCGCCAGCAGCCAAGCAGGGGGGGATTCACCCCTCCACTTT. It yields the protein CASSQAGGDSPLHF.

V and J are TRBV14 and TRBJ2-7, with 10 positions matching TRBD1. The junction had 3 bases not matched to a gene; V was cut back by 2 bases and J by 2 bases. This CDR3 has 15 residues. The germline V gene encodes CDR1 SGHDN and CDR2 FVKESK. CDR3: CASSQPGQGTYEQYF. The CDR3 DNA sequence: TGTGCCAGCAGCCAACCGGGACAGGGGACCTACGAGCAGTACTTC.

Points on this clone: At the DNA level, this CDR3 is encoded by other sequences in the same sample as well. The chain's CDR3 is CASSPGRNTEAFF. The CDR3 nucleotides read TGTGCCAGCTCACCCGGACGGAACACTGAAGCTTTCTTT. V usage is TRBV18 and J usage is TRBJ1-1; D gene uncertain. Germline CDR1 is KGHSH and CDR2 is LQKENI. CDR3 length: 13 amino acids. Trimming took off 3 bases at V and 1 base at J, with 6 bases between the two ends.

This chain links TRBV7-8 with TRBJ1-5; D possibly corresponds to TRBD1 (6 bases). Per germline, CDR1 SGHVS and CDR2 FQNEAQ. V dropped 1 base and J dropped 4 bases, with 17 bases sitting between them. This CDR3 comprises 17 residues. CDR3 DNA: TGTGCCAGCAGCTTAGTAGGGGGGGCAAGGGCTAATCAGCCCCAGCATTTT. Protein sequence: CASSLVGGARANQPQHF.

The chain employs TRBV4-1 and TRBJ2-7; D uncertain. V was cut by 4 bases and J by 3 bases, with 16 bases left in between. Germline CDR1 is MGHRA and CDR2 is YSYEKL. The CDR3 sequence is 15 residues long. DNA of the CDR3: TGCGCCAGCAGCCGAAACTCCCGATCGGGCTACGAGCAGTACTTC. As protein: CASSRNSRSGYEQYF.

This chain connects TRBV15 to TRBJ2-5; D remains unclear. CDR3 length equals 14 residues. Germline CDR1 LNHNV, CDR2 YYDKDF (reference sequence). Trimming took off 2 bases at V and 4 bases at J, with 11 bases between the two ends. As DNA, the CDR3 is TGTGCCACCAGCAGATCCTTGTATGGAGAGACCCAGTACTTC. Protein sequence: CATSRSLYGETQYF.

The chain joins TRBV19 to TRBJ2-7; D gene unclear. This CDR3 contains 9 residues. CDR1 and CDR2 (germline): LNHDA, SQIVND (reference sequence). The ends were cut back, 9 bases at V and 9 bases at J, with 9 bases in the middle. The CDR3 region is CARQSGQYF. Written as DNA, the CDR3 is TGTGCCAGACAGTCGGGGCAGTACTTC. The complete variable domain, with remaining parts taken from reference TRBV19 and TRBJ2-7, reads DGGITQSPKYLFRKEGQNVTLSCEQNLNHDAMYWYRQDPGQGLRLIYYSQIVNDFQKGDIAEGYSVSREKKESFPLTVTSAQKNPTAFYLCARQSGQYFGPGTRLTVT.

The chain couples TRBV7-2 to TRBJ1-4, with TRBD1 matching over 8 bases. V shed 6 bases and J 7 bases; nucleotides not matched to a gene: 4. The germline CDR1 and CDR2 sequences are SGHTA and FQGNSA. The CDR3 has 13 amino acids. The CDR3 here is CASRFTGGEKLFF. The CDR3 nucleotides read TGTGCCAGCAGATTTACAGGGGGTGAAAAACTGTTTTTT.

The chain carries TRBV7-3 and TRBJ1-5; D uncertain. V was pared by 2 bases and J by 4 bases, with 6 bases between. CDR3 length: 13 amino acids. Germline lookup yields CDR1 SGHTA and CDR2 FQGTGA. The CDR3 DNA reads TGTGCCAGCAGCTTACATGTAAATCAGCCCCAGCATTTT. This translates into CASSLHVNQPQHF.

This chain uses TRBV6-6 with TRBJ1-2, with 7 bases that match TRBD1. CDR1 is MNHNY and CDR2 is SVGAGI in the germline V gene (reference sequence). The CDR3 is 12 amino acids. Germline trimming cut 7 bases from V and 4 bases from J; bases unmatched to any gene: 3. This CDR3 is CASTPGGYGYTF. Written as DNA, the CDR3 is TGTGCCAGCACCCCAGGGGGCTATGGCTACACCTTC.

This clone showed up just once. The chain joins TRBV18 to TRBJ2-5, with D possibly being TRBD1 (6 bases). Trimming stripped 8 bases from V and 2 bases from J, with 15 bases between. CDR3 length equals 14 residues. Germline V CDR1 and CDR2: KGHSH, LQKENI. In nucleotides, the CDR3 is TGTGCCAGCCCTCCCAAAGGACAGCAAGAGACCCAGTACTTC. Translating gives CASPPKGQQETQYF.

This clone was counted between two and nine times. The CDR3 is CASSGAVAGVETQYF. The DNA for the CDR3 is TGTGCCAGCAGCGGCGCGGTAGCGGGAGTAGAGACCCAGTACTTC. The chain employs TRBV2 and TRBJ2-5; 9 bases fit TRBD2. The CDR3 contains 15 residues. Germline trimming cut 6 bases from V and 4 bases from J; bases unmatched to any gene: 9. Germline values: CDR1 SNHLY, CDR2 FYNNEI.

The CDR3 nucleotides are TGCGCCAGCAGCTTGGCCCAGGGGGCGAACGAGCAGTACTTC. Amino acids: CASSLAQGANEQYF. The chain carries TRBV5-1 and TRBJ2-7; 8 bases align to TRBD1. CDR1 and CDR2 from the germline V gene are SGHRS and YFSETQ. After removal of 0 bases from V and 5 bases from J, the junction contained 4 bases not matched to a gene. This CDR3 has 14 residues.

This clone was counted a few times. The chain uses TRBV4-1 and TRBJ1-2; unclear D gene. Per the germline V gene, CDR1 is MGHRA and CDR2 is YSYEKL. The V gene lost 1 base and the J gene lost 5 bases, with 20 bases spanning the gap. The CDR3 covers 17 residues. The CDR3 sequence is CASSQVSGNTIIYGYTF. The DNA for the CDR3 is TGCGCCAGCAGCCAAGTGAGCGGGAACACCATCATTTATGGCTACACCTTC.

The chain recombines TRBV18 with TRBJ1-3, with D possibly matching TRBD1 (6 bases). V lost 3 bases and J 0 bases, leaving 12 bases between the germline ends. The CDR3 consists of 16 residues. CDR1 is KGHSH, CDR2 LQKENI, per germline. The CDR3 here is CASSPDSPSSGNTIYF. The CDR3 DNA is TGTGCCAGCTCACCGGACAGCCCAAGCTCTGGAAACACCATATATTTT. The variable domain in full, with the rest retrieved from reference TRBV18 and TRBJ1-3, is NAGVMQNPRHLVRRRGQEARLRCSPMKGHSHVYWYRQLPEEGLKFMVYLQKENIIDESGMPKERFSAEFPKEGPSILRIQQVVRGDSAAYFCASSPDSPSSGNTIYFGEGSWLTVV.